This T cell receptor (beta chain) was sequenced during a study of blood T cell repertoires in COVID-19. Clones were read by immunoSEQ multiplex PCR, and TCRdb kept only the in-frame ones, dropping some. This table holds approximately 490,000 clones, about 90% found once. CDR1 SGHDT and CDR2 YYEEEE come from the germline V gene. The CDR3 length is 15 residues. With 2 bases removed from V and 3 bases from J, the gap between germline ends came to 14 bases. The chain couples TRBV5-6 to TRBJ1-1; tentative D call: TRBD1 (6 bases). The sequenced material came from PBMCs or T cells enriched from blood (not recorded which). This receptor was identified in a young woman who had recovered from COVID-19. CDR3 amino acids: CASSFPGVVDTEAFF. The CDR3 DNA follows: TGTGCCAGCAGCTTCCCAGGGGTGGTGGACACTGAAGCTTTCTTT.